This TCR beta chain comes out of a study of CD8+ T cells in alopecia areata. This CDR3 is 15 amino acids long. CDR1 is SQVTM, CDR2 ANQGSEA, per germline. V shed 4 bases, J shed 1 base, and the junction held 7 bases outside the gene matches. This clone came up a few times. The sequencing template was cDNA reverse transcribed from extracted RNA. Produced via immunoSEQ multiplex PCR; TCRdb's table is partial and in-frame only. The data show roughly 120,000 clones, about two fifths seen once. The chain employs TRBV29-1 and TRBJ2-3, with 8 bases lining up with TRBD2. This clonotype was obtained from a human donor with alopecia areata. Sample: CD4+ T cells sorted from blood. The CDR3 spells CSVGSRGGRTDTQYF. In DNA, the CDR3 is TGCAGCGTTGGGAGTCGCGGGGGGCGCACAGATACGCAGTATTTT.